This T cell receptor (beta chain) derives from a study of T-cell reconstitution after alpha-beta-depleted transplantation in children (dated by TCRdb to about 2016). Study-wide context: Using TCR repertoire profiling, the study followed T-cell immune reconstitution in a quantitative way in children after TCRalphabeta/CD19-depleted allogeneic hematopoietic cell transplantation.

Paper-wide results and their limitations: Apparently early alphabetaT-cell count recovery about two months after transplant reportedly relied on only several hundred rapidly expanded clones derived from non-depleted graft cells. In some patients, the high TCRbeta diversity seen at day 60 was put down to recipient T cells and intrathymic progenitors that had survived conditioning. Hyperexpanded clone frequencies declined over subsequent months; after one year, T-cell counts and TCRbeta diversity were mostly attributed to newly produced T cells.

V gives up 0 bases and J gives up 5 bases, and the segment between their germline ends measures 18 bases. The CDR3 has 16 amino acids, counting the end cysteine and phenylalanine. The only DNA kept is the CDR3, 48 bases in frame from the first base. According to the germline V gene, CDR1 reads SGHRS and CDR2 reads YFSETQ. According to the study, the label for this sample's treatment or condition signals: allogeneic hematopoietic cell transplantation with graft depleted of TCRalphabeta T cells and CD19 B cells. Transplant recipients were children who received TCRalphabeta/CD19-depleted allogeneic hematopoietic cell grafts. As regards this clonotype: The antigen it recognizes is unknown. This clone may be a read error of a much larger clone one base away.

The library was built by means of PCR. The instrument was an Illumina HiSeq 2500. Molecular barcoding was employed in the preparation of TCR libraries, with unique molecular identifiers being used to normalize TCRbeta repertoire quantification. TCRdb took the public reads, trimmed them with fastp at Q25, ran MiXCR for clone calling and kept in-frame beta chains. Every entry covers one CDR3 protein and lists the most common genes and DNA from its rows. This sample has 100,000 or so distinct CDR3 sequences in its table, and around 7% of those were observed once. The ten biggest clones cover about a sixth of the sample.

The V and J genes are TRBV5-1 and TRBJ2-7, with the identity of the D gene unclear. The source material was PBMCs, sampled before TCRalphabeta/CD19-depleted stem cell transplant. This TCR was sampled from a boy between 2 and 10 years old with acute lymphoblastic leukemia, due to receive a stem cell transplant. The sequenced DNA is TGCGCCAGCAGCTTGGACGGTAACTCGAACGTCCACGAGCAGTACTTC. Translated, this gives CASSLDGNSNVHEQYF.